This T cell receptor (beta chain) derives from a study of blood T cell repertoires in COVID-19. Study-level information: In each case, the material was cDNA or gDNA derived from T cells, B-cell-depleted T cells, or PBMCs.

CDR1 is SGHVS, CDR2 FNYEAQ, per germline. J lost 1 base, V lost 6 bases, and 8 bases had no gene match. CDR3 size: 16 residues. The protocol was immunoSEQ multiplex PCR, while the TCRdb copy is restricted to in-frame clones and leaves out a portion. Here the sample spans around 200,000 clones, 80% to 90% being singletons. This TCR was sampled from a woman aged 55-69 years with COVID-19, enrolled during active disease. The sequenced material came from peripheral blood. The gene calls are TRBV7-6 and TRBJ2-3, with TRBD2 identical over 9 bases. DNA for the CDR3: TGTGCCAGCAGTTTCGCCTCTAGCGGGGGCACAGATACGCAGTATTTT. Protein sequence: CASSFASSGGTDTQYF.